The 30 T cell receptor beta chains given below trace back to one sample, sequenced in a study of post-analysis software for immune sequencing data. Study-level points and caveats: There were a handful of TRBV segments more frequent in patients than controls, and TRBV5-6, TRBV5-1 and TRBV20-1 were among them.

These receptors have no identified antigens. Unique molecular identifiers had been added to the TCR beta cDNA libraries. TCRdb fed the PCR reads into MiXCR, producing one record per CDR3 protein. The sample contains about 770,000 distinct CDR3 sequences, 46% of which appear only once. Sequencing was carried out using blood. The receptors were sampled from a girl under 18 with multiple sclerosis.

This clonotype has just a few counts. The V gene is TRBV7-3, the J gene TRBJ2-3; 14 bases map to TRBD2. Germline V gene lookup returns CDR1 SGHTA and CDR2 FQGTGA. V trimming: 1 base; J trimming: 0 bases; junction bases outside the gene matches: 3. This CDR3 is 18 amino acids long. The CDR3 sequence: CASSLSGTSGGSTDTQYF. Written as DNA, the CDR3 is TGTGCCAGCAGCTTAAGCGGGACTAGCGGGGGCAGCACAGATACGCAGTATTTT. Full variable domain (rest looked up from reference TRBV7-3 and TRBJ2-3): GAGVSQTPSNKVTEKGKYVELRCDPISGHTALYWYRQSLGQGPEFLIYFQGTGAADDSGLPNDRFFAVRPEGSVSTLKIQRTERGDSAVYLCASSLSGTSGGSTDTQYFGPGTRLTVL.

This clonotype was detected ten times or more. The CDR3 DNA reads as TGCGCCAGCAGCTTGAACCCGACTAGCGGGAGTCACAATGAGCAGTTCTTC. Encoded protein: CASSLNPTSGSHNEQFF. The genes are TRBV5-1 and TRBJ2-1, with TRBD2 matching over 12 bases. Germline V gene lookup returns CDR1 SGHRS and CDR2 YFSETQ. Trimming took 1 base from V and 5 from J; bases not matched to a gene: 7. The CDR3 sequence is 17 residues long.

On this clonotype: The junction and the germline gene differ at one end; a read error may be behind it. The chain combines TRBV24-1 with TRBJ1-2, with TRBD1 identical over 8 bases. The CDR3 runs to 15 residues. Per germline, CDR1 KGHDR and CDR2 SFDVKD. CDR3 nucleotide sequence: TGTGCCGCCAGTGACACGGACAGGGAGCGCTATGGCTACACCTTC. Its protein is CAASDTDRERYGYTF.

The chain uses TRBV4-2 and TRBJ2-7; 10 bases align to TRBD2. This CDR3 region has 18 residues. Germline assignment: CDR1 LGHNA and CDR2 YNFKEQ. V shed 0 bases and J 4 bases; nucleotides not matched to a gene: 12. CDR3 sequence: CASSQDLASGRVSYEQYF. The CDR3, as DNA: TGTGCCAGCAGCCAAGATCTGGCTAGCGGGAGAGTATCGTACGAGCAGTACTTC.

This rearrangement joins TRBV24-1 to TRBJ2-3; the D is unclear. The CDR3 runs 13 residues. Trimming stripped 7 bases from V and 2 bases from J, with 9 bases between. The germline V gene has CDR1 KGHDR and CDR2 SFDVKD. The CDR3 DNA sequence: TGTGCCACCAGAGTAGGGCCCACAGATACGCAGTATTTT. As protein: CATRVGPTDTQYF.

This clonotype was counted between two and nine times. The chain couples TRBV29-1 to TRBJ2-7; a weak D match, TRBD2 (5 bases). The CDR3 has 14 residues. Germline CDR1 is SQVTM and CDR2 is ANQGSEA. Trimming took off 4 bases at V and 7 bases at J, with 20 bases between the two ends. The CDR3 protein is CSVVGRASYNEQYF. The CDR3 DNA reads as TGCAGCGTTGTAGGGCGGGCCTCCTACAATGAGCAGTACTTC.

In DNA form, the CDR3 reads TGCAGTGCTAGCCCCAGGACTGATAGCAATCAGCCCCAGCATTTT. This codes for CSASPRTDSNQPQHF. This sequence joins TRBV20-1 and TRBJ1-5, with D hard to call. Per the germline V gene, CDR1 is DFQATT and CDR2 is SNEGSKA (reference sequence). CDR3 length equals 15 residues. Trimming stripped 3 bases from V and 0 bases from J, with 12 bases between.

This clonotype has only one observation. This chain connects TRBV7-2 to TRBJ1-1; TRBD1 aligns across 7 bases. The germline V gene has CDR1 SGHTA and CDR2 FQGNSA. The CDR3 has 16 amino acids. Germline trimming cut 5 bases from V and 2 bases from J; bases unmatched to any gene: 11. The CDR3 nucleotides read TGTGCCAGCAGCCCCAGGACAGGCGATAAAAACACTGAAGCTTTCTTT. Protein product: CASSPRTGDKNTEAFF.

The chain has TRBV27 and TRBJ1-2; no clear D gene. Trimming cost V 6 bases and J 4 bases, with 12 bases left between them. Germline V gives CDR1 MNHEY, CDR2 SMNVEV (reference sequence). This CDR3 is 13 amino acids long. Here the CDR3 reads CASSQPTIYGYTF. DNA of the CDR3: TGTGCCAGCAGCCAACCGACGATCTATGGCTACACCTTC.

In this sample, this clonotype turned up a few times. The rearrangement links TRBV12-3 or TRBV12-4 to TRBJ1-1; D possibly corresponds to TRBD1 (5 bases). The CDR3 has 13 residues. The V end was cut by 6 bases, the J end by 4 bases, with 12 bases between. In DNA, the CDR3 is TGTGCCAGCAGATTGACAGTTGGCACTGAAGCTTTCTTT. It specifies CASRLTVGTEAFF.

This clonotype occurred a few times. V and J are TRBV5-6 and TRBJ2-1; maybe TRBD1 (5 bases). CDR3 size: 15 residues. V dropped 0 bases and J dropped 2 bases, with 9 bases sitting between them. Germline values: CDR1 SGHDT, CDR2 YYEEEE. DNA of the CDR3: TGTGCCAGCAGCTTGGGGCGACAGACCTACAATGAGCAGTTCTTC. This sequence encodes CASSLGRQTYNEQFF.

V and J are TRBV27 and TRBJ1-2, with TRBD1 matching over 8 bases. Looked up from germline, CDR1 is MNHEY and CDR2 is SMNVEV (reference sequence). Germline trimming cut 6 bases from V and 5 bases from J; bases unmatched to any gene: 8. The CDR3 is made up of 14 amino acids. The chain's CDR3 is CASRNYTGGYGYTF. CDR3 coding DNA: TGTGCCAGCAGGAATTACACAGGGGGGTATGGCTACACCTTC.

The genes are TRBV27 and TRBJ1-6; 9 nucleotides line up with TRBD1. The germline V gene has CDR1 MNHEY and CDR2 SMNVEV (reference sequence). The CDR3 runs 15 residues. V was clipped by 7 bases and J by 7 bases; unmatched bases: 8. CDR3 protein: CASTLQGAGNSPLHF. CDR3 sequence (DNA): TGTGCCAGCACCCTACAGGGGGCAGGGAATTCACCCCTCCACTTT.

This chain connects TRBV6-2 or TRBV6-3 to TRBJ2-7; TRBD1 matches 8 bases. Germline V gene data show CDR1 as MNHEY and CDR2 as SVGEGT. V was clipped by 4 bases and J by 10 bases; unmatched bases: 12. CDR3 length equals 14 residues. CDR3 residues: CASSWTGIQETQYF. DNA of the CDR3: TGTGCCAGCAGTTGGACAGGGATTCAAGAGACTCAGTACTTC.

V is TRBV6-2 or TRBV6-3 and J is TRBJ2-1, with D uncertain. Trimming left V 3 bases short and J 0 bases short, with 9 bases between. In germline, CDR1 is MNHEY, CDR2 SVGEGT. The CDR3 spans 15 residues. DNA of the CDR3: TGTGCCAGCAGTTATCACGGCAGCTCCTACAATGAGCAGTTCTTC. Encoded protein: CASSYHGSSYNEQFF.

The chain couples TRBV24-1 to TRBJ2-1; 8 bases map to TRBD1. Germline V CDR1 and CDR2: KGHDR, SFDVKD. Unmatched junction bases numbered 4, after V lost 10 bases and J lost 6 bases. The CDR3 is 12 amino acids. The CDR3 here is CATGTGSNEQFF. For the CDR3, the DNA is TGTGCCACTGGGACAGGCAGCAATGAGCAGTTCTTC.

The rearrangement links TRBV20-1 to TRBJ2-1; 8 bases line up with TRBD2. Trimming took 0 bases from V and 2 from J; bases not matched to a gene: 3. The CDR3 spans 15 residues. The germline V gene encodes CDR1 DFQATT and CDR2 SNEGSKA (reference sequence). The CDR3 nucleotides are TGCAGTGCTAGAGATGGCGGGAGGCCCTACAATGAGCAGTTCTTC. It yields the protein CSARDGGRPYNEQFF.

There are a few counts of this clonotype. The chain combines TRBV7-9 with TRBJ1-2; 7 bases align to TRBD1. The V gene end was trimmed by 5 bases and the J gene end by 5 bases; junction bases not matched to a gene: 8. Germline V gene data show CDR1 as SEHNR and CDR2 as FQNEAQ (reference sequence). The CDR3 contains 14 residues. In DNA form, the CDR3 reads TGTGCCAGCAGCCCCGGACAGGAAGGGTATGGCTACACCTTC. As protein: CASSPGQEGYGYTF. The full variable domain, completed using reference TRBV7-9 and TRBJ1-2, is DTGVSQNPRHKITKRGQNVTFRCDPISEHNRLYWYRQTLGQGPEFLTYFQNEAQLEKSRLLSDRFSAERPKGSFSTLEIQRTEQGDSAMYLCASSPGQEGYGYTFGSGTRLTVV.

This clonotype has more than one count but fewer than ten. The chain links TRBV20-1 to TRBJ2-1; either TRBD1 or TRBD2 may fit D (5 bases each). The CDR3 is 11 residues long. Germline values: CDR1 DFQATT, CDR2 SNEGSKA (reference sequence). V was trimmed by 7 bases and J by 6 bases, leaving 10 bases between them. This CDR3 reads CSGSGGNEQFF. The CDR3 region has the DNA TGCAGTGGTAGTGGGGGCAATGAGCAGTTCTTC.

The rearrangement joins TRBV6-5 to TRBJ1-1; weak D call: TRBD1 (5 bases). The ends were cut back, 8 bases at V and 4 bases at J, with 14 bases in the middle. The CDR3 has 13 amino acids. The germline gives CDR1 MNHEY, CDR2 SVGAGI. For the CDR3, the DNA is TGTGCCAGCGGCCGTGGGGCCGGCACTGAAGCTTTCTTT. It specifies CASGRGAGTEAFF.

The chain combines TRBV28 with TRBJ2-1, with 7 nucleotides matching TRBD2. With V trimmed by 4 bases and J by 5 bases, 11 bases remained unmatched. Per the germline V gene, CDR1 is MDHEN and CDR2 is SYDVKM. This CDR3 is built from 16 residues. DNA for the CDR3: TGTGCCAGCAGTTGGGGATTAGCGGGTCGAAACAATGAGCAGTTCTTC. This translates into CASSWGLAGRNNEQFF. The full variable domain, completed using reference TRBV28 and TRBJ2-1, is DVKVTQSSRYLVKRTGEKVFLECVQDMDHENMFWYRQDPGLGLRLIYFSYDVKMKEKGDIPEGYSVSREKKERFSLILESASTNQTSMYLCASSWGLAGRNNEQFFGPGTRLTVL.

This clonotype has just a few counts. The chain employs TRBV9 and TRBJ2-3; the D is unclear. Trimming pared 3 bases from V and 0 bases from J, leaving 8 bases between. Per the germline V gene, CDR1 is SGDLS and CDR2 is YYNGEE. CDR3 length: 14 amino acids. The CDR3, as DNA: TGTGCCAGCAGCGCGACGGGTAGCACAGATACGCAGTATTTT. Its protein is CASSATGSTDTQYF.

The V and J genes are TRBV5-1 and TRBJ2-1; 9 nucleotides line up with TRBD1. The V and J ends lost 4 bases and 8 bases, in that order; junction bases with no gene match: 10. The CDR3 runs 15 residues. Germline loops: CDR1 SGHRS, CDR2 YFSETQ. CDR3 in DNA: TGCGCCAGCAGCCGGGACAGGGTTGATACGGATGAGCAGTTCTTC. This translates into CASSRDRVDTDEQFF.

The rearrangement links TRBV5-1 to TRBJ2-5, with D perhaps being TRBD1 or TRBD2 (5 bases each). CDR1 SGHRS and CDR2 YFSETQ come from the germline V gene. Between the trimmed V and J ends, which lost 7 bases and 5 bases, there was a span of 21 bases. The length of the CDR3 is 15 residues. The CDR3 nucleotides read TGCGCCAGCCAGTCAGTCGGGGCGGAAGGGGAGACCCAGTACTTC. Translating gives CASQSVGAEGETQYF.

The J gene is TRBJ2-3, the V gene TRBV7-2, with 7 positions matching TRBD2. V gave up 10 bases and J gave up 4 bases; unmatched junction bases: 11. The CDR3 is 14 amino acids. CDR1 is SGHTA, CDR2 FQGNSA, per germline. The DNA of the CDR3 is TGTGCCACCAACCCTCGGGGAGGGGCAGATACGCAGTATTTT. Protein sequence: CATNPRGGADTQYF.

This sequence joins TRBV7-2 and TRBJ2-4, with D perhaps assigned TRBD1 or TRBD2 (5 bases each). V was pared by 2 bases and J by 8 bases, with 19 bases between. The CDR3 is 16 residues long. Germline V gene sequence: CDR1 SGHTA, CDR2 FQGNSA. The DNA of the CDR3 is TGTGCCAGCAGCTTAAAGGGGCTAGCCTATTTAGACATTCAGTACTTC. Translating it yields CASSLKGLAYLDIQYF.

In DNA, the CDR3 is TGTGCCAGCAGCCATTCACTGGGAGAGACCCAGTACTTC. The encoded protein is CASSHSLGETQYF. The chain combines TRBV3-1 with TRBJ2-7, with D unresolved. The J call could be wrong; TRBJ2-5 is a better fit for the DNA end. There are 13 residues in the CDR3. CDR1 and CDR2 from the germline V gene are LGHDT and YNNKEL (reference sequence).

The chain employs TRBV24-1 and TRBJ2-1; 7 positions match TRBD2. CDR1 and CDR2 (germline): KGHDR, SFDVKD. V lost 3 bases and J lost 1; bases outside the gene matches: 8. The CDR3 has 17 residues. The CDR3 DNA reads TGTGCCACCAGTGATAGTGGCGGGAGAGGTTCCTACAATGAGCAGTTCTTC. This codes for CATSDSGGRGSYNEQFF.

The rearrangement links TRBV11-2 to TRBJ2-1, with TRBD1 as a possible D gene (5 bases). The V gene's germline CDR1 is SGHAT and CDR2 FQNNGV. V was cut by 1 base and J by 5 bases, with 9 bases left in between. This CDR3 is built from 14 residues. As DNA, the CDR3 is TGTGCCAGCAGCTTAGGTTGGACAAACAATGAGCAGTTCTTC. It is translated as CASSLGWTNNEQFF. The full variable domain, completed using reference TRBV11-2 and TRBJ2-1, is EAGVAQSPRYKIIEKRQSVAFWCNPISGHATLYWYQQILGQGPKLLIQFQNNGVVDDSQLPKDRFSAERLKGVDSTLKIQPAKLEDSAVYLCASSLGWTNNEQFFGPGTRLTVL.

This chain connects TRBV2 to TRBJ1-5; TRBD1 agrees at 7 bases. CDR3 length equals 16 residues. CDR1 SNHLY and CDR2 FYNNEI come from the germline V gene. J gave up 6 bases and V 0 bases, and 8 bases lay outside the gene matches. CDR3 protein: CASSEARTGVPQPQHF. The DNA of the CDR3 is TGTGCCAGCAGTGAAGCGAGGACAGGAGTCCCTCAGCCCCAGCATTTT.